The rows below give T cell receptor beta chains drawn from one sample of a study of cytomegalovirus exposure and HLA in healthy donors. TCRdb's copy holds only in-frame clones and misses some; the assay was immunoSEQ multiplex PCR. The profile shows under 85,000 clones, roughly 94% of them singletons. The sequencing input was PBMCs. Every receptor here comes from a young woman in good health and CMV-seropositive. Both conserved end residues are part of each CDR3. D genes are given only for firm matches. Rows give clone size only sometimes, using once, few, many, or a class for an expanded clone.

>TRBV7-2|TRBJ1-1|.|once
TGTGCCAGCAGCCCTCACATGAACACTGAAGCTTTCTTT
CASSPHMNTEAFF
>TRBV30|TRBJ2-7|TRBD2|.
TGTGCCTGGAGTGCAATAGCGGGGTCCTACGAGCAGTACTTC
CAWSAIAGSYEQYF
>TRBV27|TRBJ2-6|TRBD1|.
TGTGCCAGCAGTCCGTTCGGGACAGGGGGGTCCGGGGCCAACGTCCTGACTTTC
CASSPFGTGGSGANVLTF
>TRBV4-3|TRBJ1-5|.|.
TGCGCCAGCAGCCCCCGTTATAGCAATCAGCCCCAGCATTTT
CASSPRYSNQPQHF
>TRBV28|TRBJ1-3|TRBD1|.
TGTGCCAGCAGTTCCCCGGGACAGACCTCTGGAAACACCATATATTTT
CASSSPGQTSGNTIYF
>TRBV5-1|TRBJ2-7|.|.
TGCGCCAGCAGGCACCAGGGGGGCAGGTTAACCTACGAGCAGTACTTC
CASRHQGGRLTYEQYF
>TRBV5-4|TRBJ2-1|TRBD2|.
TGTGCCAGCAGCTTGGGCTCTGCGGGAGGGCCCTACAATGAGCAGTTCTTC
CASSLGSAGGPYNEQFF
>TRBV30|TRBJ1-5|.|.
TGTGCCTGGAGTCAAAGGAGGGACAATCAGCCCCAGCATTTT
CAWSQRRDNQPQHF
>TRBV7-9|TRBJ2-2|TRBD1|.
TGTGCCAGCAGCTTATTTGGACAGGGAAACACCGGGGAGCTGTTTTTT
CASSLFGQGNTGELFF
>TRBV4-1|TRBJ1-4|TRBD1|.
TGCGCCAGCAGCCAAGACCCATACAGGGGGGGCGGGTACGATGGTGAAAAACTGTTTTTT
CASSQDPYRGGGYDGEKLFF
>TRBV29-1|TRBJ1-4|.|.
TGCAGCGTAAGAGCGGAGAATGAAAAACTGTTTTTT
CSVRAENEKLFF
>TRBV10-3|TRBJ2-3|.|.
TGTGCCATCAGTGAAGGTCAGGACACAGATACGCAGTATTTT
CAISEGQDTDTQYF
>TRBV4-3|TRBJ2-3|TRBD1|.
TGCGCCAGCAGCCAGGCCGGGACAGGGGGTGCACCAGATACGCAGTATTTT
CASSQAGTGGAPDTQYF
>TRBV10-2|TRBJ1-5|TRBD1|.
TGCGCCAGCAAAGGGACAGGAGGCAATCAGCCCCAGCATTTT
CASKGTGGNQPQHF
>TRBV2|TRBJ1-1|.|.
TGTGCCAGCAAAATCTTTCCCGCTGAAGCTTTCTTT
CASKIFPAEAFF
>TRBV19|TRBJ2-5|.|.
TGTGCCAGTAGTACGACAGGCCAAGAGACCCAGTACTTC
CASSTTGQETQYF
>TRBV5-5|TRBJ2-5|.|.
TGTGCCAGCAGCCCTAGTTCTGGCAGGCAGGGAAGAGAGACCCAGTACTTC
CASSPSSGRQGRETQYF
>TRBV4-2|TRBJ1-1|TRBD1|.
TGTGCCAGCAGCCAGTCAGGGGGCACAGCTTTCTTT
CASSQSGGTAFF
>TRBV2|TRBJ2-3|.|.
TGTGCCAGCATTGAAGGGGGGGGCACAGATACGCAGTATTTT
CASIEGGGTDTQYF
>TRBV29-1|TRBJ2-3|TRBD2|once
TGCAGCGTTGAAGAACCTTTGGCTTGGCTAGCGGGAGACACAGATACGCAGTATTTT
CSVEEPLAWLAGDTDTQYF